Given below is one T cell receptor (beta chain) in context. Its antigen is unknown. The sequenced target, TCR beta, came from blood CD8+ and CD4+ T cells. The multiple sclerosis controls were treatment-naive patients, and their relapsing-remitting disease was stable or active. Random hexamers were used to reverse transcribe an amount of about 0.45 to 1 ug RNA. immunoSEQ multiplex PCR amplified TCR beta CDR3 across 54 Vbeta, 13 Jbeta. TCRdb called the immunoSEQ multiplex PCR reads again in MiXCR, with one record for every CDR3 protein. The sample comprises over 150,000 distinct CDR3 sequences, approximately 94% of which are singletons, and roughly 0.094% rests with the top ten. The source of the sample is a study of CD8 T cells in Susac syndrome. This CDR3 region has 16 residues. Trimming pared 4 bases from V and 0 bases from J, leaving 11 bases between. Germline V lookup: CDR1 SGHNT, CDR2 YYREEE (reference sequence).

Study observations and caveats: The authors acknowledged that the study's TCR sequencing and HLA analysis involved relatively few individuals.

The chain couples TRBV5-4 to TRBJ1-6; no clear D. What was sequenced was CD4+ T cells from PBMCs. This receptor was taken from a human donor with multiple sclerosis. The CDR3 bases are TGTGCCAGCAGCCCTAGCAGGAGCTCCTATAATTCACCCCTCCACTTT. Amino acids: CASSPSRSSYNSPLHF.